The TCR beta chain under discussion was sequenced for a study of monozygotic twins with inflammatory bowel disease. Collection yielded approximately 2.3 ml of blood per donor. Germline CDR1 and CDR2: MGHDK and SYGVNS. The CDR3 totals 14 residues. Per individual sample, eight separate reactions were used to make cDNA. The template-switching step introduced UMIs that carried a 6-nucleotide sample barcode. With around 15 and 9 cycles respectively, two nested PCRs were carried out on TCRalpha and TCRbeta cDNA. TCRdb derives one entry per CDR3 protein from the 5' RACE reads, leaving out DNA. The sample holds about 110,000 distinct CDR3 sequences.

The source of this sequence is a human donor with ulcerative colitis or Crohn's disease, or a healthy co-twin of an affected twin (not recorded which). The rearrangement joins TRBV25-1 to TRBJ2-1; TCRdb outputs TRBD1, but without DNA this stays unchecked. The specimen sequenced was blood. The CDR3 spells CASKAAGGYNEQFF. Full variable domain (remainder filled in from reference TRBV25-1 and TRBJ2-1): EADIYQTPRYLVIGTGKKITLECSQTMGHDKMYWYQQDPGMELHLIHYSYGVNSTEKGDLSSESTVSRIRTEHFPLTLESARPSHTSQYLCASKAAGGYNEQFFGPGTRLTVL.